The 4 T cell receptor beta chains presented below share a single source sample, sequenced in a study of T-cell reconstitution after alpha-beta-depleted transplantation in children. During its preparation, the TCRbeta library received unique molecular identifiers. Via MiXCR, TCRdb re-called the PCR reads, giving one row per CDR3 protein. This sample yields a few hundred thousand distinct CDR3 sequences, of which approximately 10% are seen a single time; approximately 6.6% belongs to the top ten. The material was PBMCs from the stem cell graft donor, obtained from the stem cell graft. The receptors come from a human donor who donated a stem cell graft to a child with acute lymphoblastic leukemia.

This clonotype was counted only a few times. The chain couples TRBV6-5 to TRBJ2-7; TRBD1 aligns across 8 bases. Germline values: CDR1 MNHEY, CDR2 SVGAGI. The CDR3 is 16 amino acids. V lost 2 bases and J lost 7; bases outside the gene matches: 13. In DNA form, the CDR3 reads TGTGCCAGCAGTTACGCCGGGACAGGCCTCCGGGTGGAGCAGTACTTC. Protein product: CASSYAGTGLRVEQYF.

At least ten counts were recorded for this clonotype. V usage is TRBV27 and J usage is TRBJ2-7; 15 bases align to TRBD2. The CDR3 totals 18 residues. Germline V gene sequence: CDR1 MNHEY, CDR2 SMNVEV (reference sequence). The V gene end was trimmed by 4 bases and the J gene end by 4 bases; junction bases not matched to a gene: 11. CDR3 sequence reads: CASSSVGLAGGRRYEQYF. The CDR3 nucleotides read TGTGCCAGCAGTTCGGTAGGACTAGCGGGGGGGCGGAGGTACGAGCAGTACTTC.

The J gene is TRBJ2-1, the V gene TRBV12-3 or TRBV12-4, with 7 bases identical to TRBD2. V lost 0 bases, J lost 4 bases, and 3 bases stayed unmatched. The CDR3 consists of 15 residues. This CDR3 reads CASSLAGGRYNEQFF. CDR3 sequence (DNA): TGTGCCAGCAGTTTAGCGGGGGGGAGATACAATGAGCAGTTCTTC.

This clonotype was recorded at least ten times. V gene TRBV29-1 combines with J gene TRBJ2-7, with D possibly being TRBD1 (6 bases). Between the trimmed V and J ends, which lost 2 bases and 4 bases, there was a span of 24 bases. CDR1 and CDR2 from the germline V gene are SQVTM and ANQGSEA. CDR3 length equals 17 residues. CDR3 nucleotide sequence: TGCAGCGTTGAAATGAGGACAGCGCTAACCTCTTTTTACGAGCAGTACTTC. It encodes CSVEMRTALTSFYEQYF.